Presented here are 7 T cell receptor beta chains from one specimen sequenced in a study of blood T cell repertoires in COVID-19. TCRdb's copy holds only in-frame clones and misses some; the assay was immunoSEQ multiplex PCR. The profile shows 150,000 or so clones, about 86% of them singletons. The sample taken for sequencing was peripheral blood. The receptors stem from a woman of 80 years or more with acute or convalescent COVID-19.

CDR3 residues: CASSPGGGLGSPLHF. In DNA form, the CDR3 reads TGTGCCAGCAGCCCGGGCGGAGGGTTAGGCTCACCCCTCCACTTT. The genes are TRBV5-4 and TRBJ1-6; D call uncertain. Trimming removed 4 bases from V and 10 bases from J, with 18 bases in between. CDR1 is SGHNT, CDR2 YYREEE, per germline (reference sequence). This CDR3 contains 15 residues.

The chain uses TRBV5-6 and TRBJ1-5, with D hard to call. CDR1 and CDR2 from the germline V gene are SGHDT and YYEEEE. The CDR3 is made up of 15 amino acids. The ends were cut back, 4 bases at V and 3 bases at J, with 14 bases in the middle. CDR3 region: CASSRRSGSNQPQHF. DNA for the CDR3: TGTGCCAGCAGCCGCCGGTCGGGTTCCAATCAGCCCCAGCATTTT.

The chain's CDR3 is CASSQNTEAFF. The CDR3 DNA sequence: TGTGCCAGCAGCCAAAACACTGAAGCTTTCTTT. This rearrangement joins TRBV27 to TRBJ1-1; D unclear. The CDR3 sequence is 11 residues long. Germline-derived CDR1 and CDR2 are MNHEY and SMNVEV (reference sequence). Trimming removed 6 bases at V and 2 bases at J, with 4 bases between.

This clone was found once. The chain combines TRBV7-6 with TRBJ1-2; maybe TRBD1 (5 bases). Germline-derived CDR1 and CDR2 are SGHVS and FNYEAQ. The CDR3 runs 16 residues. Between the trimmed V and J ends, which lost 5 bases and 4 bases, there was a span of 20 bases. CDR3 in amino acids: CASSPRQSREGYGYTF. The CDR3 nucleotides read TGTGCCAGCAGCCCAAGGCAGTCCAGGGAGGGCTATGGCTACACCTTC.

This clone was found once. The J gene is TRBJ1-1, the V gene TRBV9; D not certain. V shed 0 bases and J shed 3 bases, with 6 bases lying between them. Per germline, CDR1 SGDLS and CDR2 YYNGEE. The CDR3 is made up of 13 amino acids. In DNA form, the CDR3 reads TGTGCCAGCAGCGTAGCCTCAGACACTGAAGCTTTCTTT. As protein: CASSVASDTEAFF.

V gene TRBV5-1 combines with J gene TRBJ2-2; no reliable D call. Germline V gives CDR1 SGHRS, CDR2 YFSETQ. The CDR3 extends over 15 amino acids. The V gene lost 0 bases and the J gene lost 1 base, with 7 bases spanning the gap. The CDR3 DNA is TGCGCCAGCAGCTTGGATACAGAGAACACCGGGGAGCTGTTTTTT. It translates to CASSLDTENTGELFF.

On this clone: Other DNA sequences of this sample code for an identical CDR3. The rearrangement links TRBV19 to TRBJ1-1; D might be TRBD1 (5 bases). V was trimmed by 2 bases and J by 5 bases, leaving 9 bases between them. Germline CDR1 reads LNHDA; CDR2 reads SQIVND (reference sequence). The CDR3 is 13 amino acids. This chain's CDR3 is CASSIQGGTEAFF. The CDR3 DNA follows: TGTGCCAGTAGTATACAGGGAGGGACTGAAGCTTTCTTT.